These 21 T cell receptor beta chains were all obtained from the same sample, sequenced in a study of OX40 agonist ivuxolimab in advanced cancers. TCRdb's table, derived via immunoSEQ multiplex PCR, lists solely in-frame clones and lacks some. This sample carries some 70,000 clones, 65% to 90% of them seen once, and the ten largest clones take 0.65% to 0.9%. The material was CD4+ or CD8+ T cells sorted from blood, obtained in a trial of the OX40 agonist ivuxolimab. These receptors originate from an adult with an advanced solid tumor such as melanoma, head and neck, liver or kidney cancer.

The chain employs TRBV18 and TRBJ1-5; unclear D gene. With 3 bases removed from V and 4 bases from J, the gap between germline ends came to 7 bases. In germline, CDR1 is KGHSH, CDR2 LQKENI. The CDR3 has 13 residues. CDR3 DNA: TGTGCCAGCTCACCCGGGAGGAATCAGCCCCAGCATTTT. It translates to CASSPGRNQPQHF. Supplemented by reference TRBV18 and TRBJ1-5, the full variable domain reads NAGVMQNPRHLVRRRGQEARLRCSPMKGHSHVYWYRQLPEEGLKFMVYLQKENIIDESGMPKERFSAEFPKEGPSILRIQQVVRGDSAAYFCASSPGRNQPQHFGDGTRLSIL.

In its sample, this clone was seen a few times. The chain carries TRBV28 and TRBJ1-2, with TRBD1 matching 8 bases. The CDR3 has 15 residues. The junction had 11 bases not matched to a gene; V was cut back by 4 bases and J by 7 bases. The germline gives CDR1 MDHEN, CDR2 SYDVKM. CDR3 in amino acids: CASSSTGGRISGYTF. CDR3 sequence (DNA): TGTGCCAGCAGTTCCACAGGGGGGAGGATCTCTGGCTACACCTTC.

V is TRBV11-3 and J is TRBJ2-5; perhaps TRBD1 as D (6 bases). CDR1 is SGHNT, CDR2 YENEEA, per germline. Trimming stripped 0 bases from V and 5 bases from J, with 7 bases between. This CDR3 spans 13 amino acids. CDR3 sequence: CASSLEQGETQYF. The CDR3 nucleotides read TGTGCCAGCAGCTTAGAACAGGGTGAGACCCAGTACTTC.

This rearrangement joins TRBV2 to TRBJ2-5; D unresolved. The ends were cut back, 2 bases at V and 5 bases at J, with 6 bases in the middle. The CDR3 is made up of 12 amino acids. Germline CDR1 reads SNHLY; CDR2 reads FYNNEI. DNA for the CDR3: TGTGCCAGCAGTGAACATGGGGAGACCCAGTACTTC. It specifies CASSEHGETQYF.

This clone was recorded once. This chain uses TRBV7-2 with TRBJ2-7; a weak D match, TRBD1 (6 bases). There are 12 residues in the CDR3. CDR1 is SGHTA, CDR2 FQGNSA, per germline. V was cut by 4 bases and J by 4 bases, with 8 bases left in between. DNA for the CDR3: TGTGCCAGCAGCTCTACAGGGTACGAGCAGTACTTC. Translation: CASSSTGYEQYF.

CDR3 bases: TGTGCCAGCGGAGATGGCTACACCTTC. It yields the protein CASGDGYTF. This chain uses TRBV28 with TRBJ1-2; D not certain. CDR1 and CDR2 (germline): MDHEN, SYDVKM. Trimming took 8 bases from V and 6 from J, leaving 4 bases between them. CDR3 size: 9 residues.

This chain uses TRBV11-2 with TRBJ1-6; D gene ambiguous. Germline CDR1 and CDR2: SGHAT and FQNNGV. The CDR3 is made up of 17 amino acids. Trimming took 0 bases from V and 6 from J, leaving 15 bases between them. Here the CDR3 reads CASSLDRPTLANSPLHF. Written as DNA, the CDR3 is TGTGCCAGCAGCTTAGATAGGCCAACCCTCGCTAATTCACCCCTCCACTTT.

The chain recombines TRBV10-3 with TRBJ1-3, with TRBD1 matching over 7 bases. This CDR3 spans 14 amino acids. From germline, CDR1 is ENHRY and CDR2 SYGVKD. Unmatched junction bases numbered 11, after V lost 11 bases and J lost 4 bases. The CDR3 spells CAAETGILGNTIYF. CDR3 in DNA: TGTGCCGCCGAGACAGGGATACTGGGAAACACCATATATTTT.

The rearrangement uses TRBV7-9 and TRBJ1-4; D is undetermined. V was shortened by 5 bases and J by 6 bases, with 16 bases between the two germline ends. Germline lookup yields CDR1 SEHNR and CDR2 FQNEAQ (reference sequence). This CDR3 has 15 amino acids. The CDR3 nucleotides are TGTGCCAGCAGCCTGGACCATTTTCTGGATGAAAAACTGTTTTTT. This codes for CASSLDHFLDEKLFF.

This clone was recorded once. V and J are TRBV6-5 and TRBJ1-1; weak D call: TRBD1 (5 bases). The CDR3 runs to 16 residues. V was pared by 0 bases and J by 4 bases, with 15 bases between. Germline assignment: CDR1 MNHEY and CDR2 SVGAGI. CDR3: CASSYSLGGRGTEAFF. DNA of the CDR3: TGTGCCAGCAGTTACTCGTTGGGGGGACGGGGCACTGAAGCTTTCTTT.

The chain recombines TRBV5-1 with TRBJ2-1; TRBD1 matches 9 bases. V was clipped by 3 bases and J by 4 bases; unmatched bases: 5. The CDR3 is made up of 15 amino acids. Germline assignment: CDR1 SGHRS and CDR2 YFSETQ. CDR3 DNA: TGCGCCAGCAGCTGGGGGGACAGGGAATACAATGAGCAGTTCTTC. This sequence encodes CASSWGDREYNEQFF. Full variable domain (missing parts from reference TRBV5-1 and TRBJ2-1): KAGVTQTPRYLIKTRGQQVTLSCSPISGHRSVSWYQQTPGQGLQFLFEYFSETQRNKGNFPGRFSGRQFSNSRSEMNVSTLELGDSALYLCASSWGDREYNEQFFGPGTRLTVL.

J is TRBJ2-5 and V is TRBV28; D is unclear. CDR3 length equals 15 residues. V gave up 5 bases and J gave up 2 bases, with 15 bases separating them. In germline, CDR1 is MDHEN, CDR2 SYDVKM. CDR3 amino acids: CASSPPLGRQETQYF. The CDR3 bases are TGTGCCAGCAGTCCCCCCCTGGGCAGGCAAGAGACCCAGTACTTC.

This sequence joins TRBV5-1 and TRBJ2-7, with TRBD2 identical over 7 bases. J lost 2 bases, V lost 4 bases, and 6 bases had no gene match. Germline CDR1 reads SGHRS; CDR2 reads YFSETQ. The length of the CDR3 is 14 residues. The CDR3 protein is CASSLLGGTYEQYF. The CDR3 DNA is TGCGCCAGCAGCCTCCTGGGGGGGACCTACGAGCAGTACTTC.

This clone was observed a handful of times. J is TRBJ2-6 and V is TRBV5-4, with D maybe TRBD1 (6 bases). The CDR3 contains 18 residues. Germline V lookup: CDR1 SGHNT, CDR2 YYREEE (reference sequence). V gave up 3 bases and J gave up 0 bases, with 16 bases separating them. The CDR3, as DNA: TGTGCCAGCAGCTCCAGGGGCACCCCGCACTCTGGGGCCAACGTCCTGACTTTC. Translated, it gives CASSSRGTPHSGANVLTF.

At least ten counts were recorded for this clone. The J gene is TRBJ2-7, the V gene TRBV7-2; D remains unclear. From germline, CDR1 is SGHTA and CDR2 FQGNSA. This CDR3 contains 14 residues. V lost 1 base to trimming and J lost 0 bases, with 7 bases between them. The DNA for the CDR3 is TGTGCCAGCAGCTTAGATCACGGCTCCTACGAGCAGTACTTC. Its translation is CASSLDHGSYEQYF.

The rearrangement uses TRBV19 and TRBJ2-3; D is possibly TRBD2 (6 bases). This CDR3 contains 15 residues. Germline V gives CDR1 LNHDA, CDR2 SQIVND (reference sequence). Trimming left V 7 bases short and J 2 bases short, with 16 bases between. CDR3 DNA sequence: TGTGCCAGTATAGGAGGGACGCTATCCACAGATACGCAGTATTTT. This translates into CASIGGTLSTDTQYF. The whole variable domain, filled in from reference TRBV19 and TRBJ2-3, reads DGGITQSPKYLFRKEGQNVTLSCEQNLNHDAMYWYRQDPGQGLRLIYYSQIVNDFQKGDIAEGYSVSREKKESFPLTVTSAQKNPTAFYLCASIGGTLSTDTQYFGPGTRLTVL.

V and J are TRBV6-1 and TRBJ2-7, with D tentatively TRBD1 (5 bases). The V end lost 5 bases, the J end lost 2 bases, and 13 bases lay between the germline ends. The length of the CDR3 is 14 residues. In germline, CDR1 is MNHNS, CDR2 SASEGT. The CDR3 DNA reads TGTGCCAGCAGTCCAAGGCAGGGCGCCTACGAGCAGTACTTC. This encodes CASSPRQGAYEQYF.

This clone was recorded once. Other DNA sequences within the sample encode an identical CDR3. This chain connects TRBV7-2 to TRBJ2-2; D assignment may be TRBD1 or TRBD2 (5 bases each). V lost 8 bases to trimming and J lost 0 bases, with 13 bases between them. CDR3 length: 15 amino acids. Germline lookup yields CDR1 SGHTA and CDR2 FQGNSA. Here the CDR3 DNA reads TGTGCCAGCTCCCGGGGCCGAGCGAACACCGGGGAGCTGTTTTTT. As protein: CASSRGRANTGELFF.

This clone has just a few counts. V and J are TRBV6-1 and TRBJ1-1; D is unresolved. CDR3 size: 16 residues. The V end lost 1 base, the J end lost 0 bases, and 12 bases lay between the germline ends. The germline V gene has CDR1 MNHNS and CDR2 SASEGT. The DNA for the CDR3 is TGTGCCAGCAGTGAAGACTACCGGGGTTTGAACACTGAAGCTTTCTTT. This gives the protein CASSEDYRGLNTEAFF.

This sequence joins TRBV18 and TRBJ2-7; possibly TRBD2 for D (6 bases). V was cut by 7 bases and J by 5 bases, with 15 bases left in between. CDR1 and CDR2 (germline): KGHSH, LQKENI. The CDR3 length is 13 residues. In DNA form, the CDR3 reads TGTGCCAGCTGCTGGGGGGTGGCGGACGAGCAGTACTTC. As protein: CASCWGVADEQYF.

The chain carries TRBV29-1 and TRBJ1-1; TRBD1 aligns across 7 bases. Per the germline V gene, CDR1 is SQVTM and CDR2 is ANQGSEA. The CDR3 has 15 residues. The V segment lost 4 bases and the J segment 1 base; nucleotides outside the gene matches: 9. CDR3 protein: CSVVGAGGGNTEAFF. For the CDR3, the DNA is TGCAGCGTTGTAGGGGCAGGGGGGGGGAACACTGAAGCTTTCTTT.